This T cell receptor beta chain was sequenced during a study of T cell repertoires and Cas9 in healthy adults. The data were produced by immunoSEQ multiplex PCR, yet TCRdb's version contains in-frame clones alone and is incomplete. The sample contains roughly 23,000 clones, less than 95% of which appear only once. In regard to this clone: A read error may account for a junction end that differs from germline.

The CDR3 is 11 residues long. In germline, CDR1 is SEHNR, CDR2 FQNEAQ (reference sequence). This sequence originates from a human donor in good health. The rearrangement uses TRBV7-9 and TRBJ2-7; possible D gene TRBD1, 5 bases. The sequenced sample consisted of CD4+ effector T cells (CD127+, CD25-, CD137-, CD154-) from PBMCs; culture status not recorded. The CDR3: CASSSTGEQHF. CDR3 nucleotides: TGTGCCAGCAGCTCCACAGGAGAGCAGCACTTC. Complete variable domain (other parts from reference TRBV7-9 and TRBJ2-7): DTGVSQNPRHKITKRGQNVTFRCDPISEHNRLYWYRQTLGQGPEFLTYFQNEAQLEKSRLLSDRFSAERPKGSFSTLEIQRTEQGDSAMYLCASSSTGEQHFGPGTRLTVT.